The clone carrying this T cell receptor (beta chain) occurred once. Antigen unknown. These data originate in a study of follicular helper T cells after annual influenza vaccination. Looking at the study overall: Sampling occurred days 0, 7 and 28 after each influenza vaccination. Study-wide results and caveats: Only about 8.5-21% of analyzed cells yielded productive TCRB sequences.

Sequencing was performed with immunoSEQ multiplex PCR; in TCRdb, only in-frame clones are kept and a portion is missing. Here the sample spans 13,000 to 15,000 clones, nearly 80% being singletons. The time point here: 2015-2016 season, pre-vaccination. V shed 1 base, J shed 5 bases, and the junction held 9 bases outside the gene matches. From germline, CDR1 is SGHDN and CDR2 FVKESK. This CDR3 region has 17 residues. This receptor was identified in an adult who received the influenza vaccine. The chain is built from TRBV14 and TRBJ1-3; 9 nucleotides match TRBD1. Sequencing was performed on CXCR5- memory CD4+ T cells sorted from blood, taken on the day of influenza vaccination. The CDR3 spells CASSQGAYRGRRNTIYF. For the CDR3, the DNA is TGTGCCAGCAGCCAAGGCGCTTACAGGGGGCGGCGAAACACCATATATTTT. Full variable domain (remainder filled in from reference TRBV14 and TRBJ1-3): EAGVTQFPSHSVIEKGQTVTLRCDPISGHDNLYWYRRVMGKEIKFLLHFVKESKQDESGMPNNRFLAERTGGTYSTLKVQPAELEDSGVYFCASSQGAYRGRRNTIYFGEGSWLTVV.